This T cell receptor beta chain was recovered during a study of T cell responses to AZD1222 COVID-19 vaccine (dated by TCRdb to the early 2020s). Regarding the research as a whole: AZD1222 recipients with second doses at about 4 weeks or about 12 weeks were pooled, because spike-specific TCR depth and breadth did not differ between schedules. Enrollment into the trials was organized by age into subgroups of 18-55, 56-69 and 70-plus years, and those subgroups contained about 160, 30 and 59 TCR-sequenced participants, respectively. A total of 230 or so trial participants underwent TCR sequencing, of whom some 210 received two doses of AZD1222 and about 25 received two doses of the MenACWY control vaccine.

The CDR3 regions of human TCRbeta chains were analyzed by immunosequencing. The source study handled its data this way. TCRs in the repertoires were matched against a reference library of SARS-CoV-2-specific TCRs that had been generated with the MIRA antigen-specificity platform. Breadth was defined as the fraction of unique TCRs that were SARS-CoV-2-associated. Depth was defined as the fraction of total T cells that were SARS-CoV-2-associated. Each spike-specific TCR was assigned to its reactive spike region and to a CD4 or CD8 class using the MIRA data. Log10-transformed breadth and depth values were compared by one-way ANOVA with Sidak's multiple comparisons tests. TCRdb limited this immuneACCESS table to in-frame rearrangements with V and J called. A share of clones is missing; checked studies link under half to unresolved V genes, and the rest is unexplained. V, J and clone size are those of that table, while D and trimming were read from the DNA. Present in this sample are 180,000 or so clones, around 94% of which were seen just once. In total, the top ten clones hold about 0.6% of the sample.

As regards this clone: Its antigen has not been determined. Per-base quality was not reported, and no clone a single base away is much larger than it.

The time point label for this specimen denotes: baseline before first vaccination. The vaccinee samples were drawn from two UK trials, COV001 and COV002, one of which was a single-blind randomized controlled phase 2/3 trial testing AZD1222 (ChAdOx1 nCoV-19) in healthy adults. For TCRbeta chain sequencing, PBMC samples from trial participants were taken at day 0 and at day 28 after the second dose. What the study reported, not specific to this receptor: After two AZD1222 doses, spike-specific TCR breadth and depth were significantly higher than at day 0 and than in MenACWY recipients. The whole spike protein was spanned by vaccine-associated CD4 TCRs, and dominant responses were seen in regions 160-218 and 743-854. In the small 56-69-year group, the increase in depth fell short of significance, most likely because of low power. Participants were mostly white British, with more females than males. The authors suggested clonal diversity may have been underestimated. No day 14 peak-response samples were available, so repertoires were characterized only after the peak T cell response. Only five or six AZD1222 recipients were SARS-CoV-2 seropositive at baseline, limiting conclusions about previously exposed vaccinees. Nearly half of unique spike-specific TCRs reportedly recognized epitopes outside regions mutated in the B.1.351 and B.1.1.7 variants.

Source: peripheral blood, taken on day 0 of AZD1222 vaccination. The origin of this receptor is an adult in good health.

The CDR3 protein sequence reads: CASRRTSGRETQYF. The nucleotide sequence is TGTGCCAGCCGACGGACTAGCGGGAGAGAGACCCAGTACTTC. The chain is encoded by TRBV3-1 (or the pseudogene TRBV3-2) joined to TRBJ2-5, with 13 bases matching TRBD2. CDR1 and CDR2 were assigned from the germline V gene (reference sequence) as LGHDT and YNNKEL. V trim: 8 bases; J trim: 4 bases; unmatched bases: 4. The CDR3 sequence holds 14 residues, the cysteine and phenylalanine included. Only CDR3 DNA remains: 42 bases, in frame from the first base.